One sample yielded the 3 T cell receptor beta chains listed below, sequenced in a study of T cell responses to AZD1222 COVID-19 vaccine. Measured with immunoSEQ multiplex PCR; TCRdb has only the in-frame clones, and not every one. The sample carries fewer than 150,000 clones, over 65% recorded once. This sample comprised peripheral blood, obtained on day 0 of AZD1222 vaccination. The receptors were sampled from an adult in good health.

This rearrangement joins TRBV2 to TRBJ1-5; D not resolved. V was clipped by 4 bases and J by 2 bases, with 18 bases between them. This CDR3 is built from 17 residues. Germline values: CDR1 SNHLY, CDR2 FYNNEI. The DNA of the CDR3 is TGTGCCAGCAGTGTATCCCATTTTGGGGTTGGCAATCAGCCCCAGCATTTT. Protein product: CASSVSHFGVGNQPQHF.

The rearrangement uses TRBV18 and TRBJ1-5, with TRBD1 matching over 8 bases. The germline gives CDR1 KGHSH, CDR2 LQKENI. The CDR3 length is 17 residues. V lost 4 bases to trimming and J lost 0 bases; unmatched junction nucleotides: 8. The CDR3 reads CASSRSGGFDSNQPQHF. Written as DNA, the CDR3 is TGTGCCAGCTCACGGTCAGGGGGCTTCGATAGCAATCAGCCCCAGCATTTT.

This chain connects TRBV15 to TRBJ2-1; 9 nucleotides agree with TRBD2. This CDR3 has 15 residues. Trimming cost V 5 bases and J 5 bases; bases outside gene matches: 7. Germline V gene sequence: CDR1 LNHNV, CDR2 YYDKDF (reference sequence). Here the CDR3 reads CATSASGGSDNEQFF. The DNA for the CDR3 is TGTGCCACCAGCGCCAGCGGGGGGAGCGACAATGAGCAGTTCTTC.